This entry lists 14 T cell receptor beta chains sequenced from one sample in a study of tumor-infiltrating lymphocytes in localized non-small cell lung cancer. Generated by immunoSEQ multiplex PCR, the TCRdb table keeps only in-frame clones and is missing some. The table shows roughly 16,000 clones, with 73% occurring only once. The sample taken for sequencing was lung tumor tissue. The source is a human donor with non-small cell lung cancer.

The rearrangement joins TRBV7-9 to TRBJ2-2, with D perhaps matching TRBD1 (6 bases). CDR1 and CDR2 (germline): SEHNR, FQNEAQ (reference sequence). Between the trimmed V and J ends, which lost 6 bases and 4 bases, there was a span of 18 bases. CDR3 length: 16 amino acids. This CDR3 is CASSNTGRGFTGELFF. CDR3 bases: TGTGCCAGCAGTAATACGGGCAGGGGCTTCACCGGGGAGCTGTTTTTT. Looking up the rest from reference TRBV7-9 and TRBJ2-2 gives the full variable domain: DTGVSQNPRHKITKRGQNVTFRCDPISEHNRLYWYRQTLGQGPEFLTYFQNEAQLEKSRLLSDRFSAERPKGSFSTLEIQRTEQGDSAMYLCASSNTGRGFTGELFFGEGSRLTVL.

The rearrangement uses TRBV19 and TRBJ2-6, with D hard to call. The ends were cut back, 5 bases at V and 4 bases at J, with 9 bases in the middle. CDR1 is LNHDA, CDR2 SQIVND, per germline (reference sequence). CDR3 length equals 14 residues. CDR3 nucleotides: TGTGCCAGTAGTTCTGGGCCCGGGGCCAACGTCCTGACTTTC. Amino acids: CASSSGPGANVLTF.

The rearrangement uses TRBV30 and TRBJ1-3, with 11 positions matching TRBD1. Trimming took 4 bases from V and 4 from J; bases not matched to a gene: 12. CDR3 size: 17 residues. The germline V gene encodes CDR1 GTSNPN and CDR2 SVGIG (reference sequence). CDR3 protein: CAWTADRGLMWGNTIYF. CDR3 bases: TGTGCCTGGACGGCGGACAGGGGGCTAATGTGGGGAAACACCATATATTTT.

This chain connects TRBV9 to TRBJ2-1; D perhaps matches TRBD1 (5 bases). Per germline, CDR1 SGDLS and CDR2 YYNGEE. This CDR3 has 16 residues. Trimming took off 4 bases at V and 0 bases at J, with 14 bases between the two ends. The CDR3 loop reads CASSPWGSSSYNEQFF. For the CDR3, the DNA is TGTGCCAGCAGCCCCTGGGGCTCTAGCTCCTACAATGAGCAGTTCTTC.

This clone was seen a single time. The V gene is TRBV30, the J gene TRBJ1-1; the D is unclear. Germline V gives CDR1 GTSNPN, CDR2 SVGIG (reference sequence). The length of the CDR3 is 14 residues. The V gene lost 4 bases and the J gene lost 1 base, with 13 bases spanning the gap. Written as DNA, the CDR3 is TGTGCCTGGACCCGCCCGGACTGGAACACTGAAGCTTTCTTT. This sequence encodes CAWTRPDWNTEAFF.

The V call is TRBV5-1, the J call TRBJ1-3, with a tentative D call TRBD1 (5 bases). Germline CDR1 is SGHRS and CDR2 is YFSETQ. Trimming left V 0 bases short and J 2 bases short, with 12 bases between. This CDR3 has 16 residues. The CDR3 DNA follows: TGCGCCAGCAGCTTGGGTGGGGCCCCCCCTGGAAACACCATATATTTT. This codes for CASSLGGAPPGNTIYF.

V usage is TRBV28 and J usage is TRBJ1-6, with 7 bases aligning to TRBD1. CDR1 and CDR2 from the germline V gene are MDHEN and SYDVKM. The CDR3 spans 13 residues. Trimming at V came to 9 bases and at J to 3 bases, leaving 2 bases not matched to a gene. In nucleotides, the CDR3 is TGTGCCAGTACAGGGGTCTATAATTCACCCCTCCACTTT. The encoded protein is CASTGVYNSPLHF.

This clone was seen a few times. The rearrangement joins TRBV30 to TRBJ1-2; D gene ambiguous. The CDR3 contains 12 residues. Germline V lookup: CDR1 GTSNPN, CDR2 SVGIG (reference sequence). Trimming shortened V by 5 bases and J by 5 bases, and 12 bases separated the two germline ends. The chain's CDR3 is CAWDPGGYGYTF. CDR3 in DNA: TGTGCCTGGGACCCCGGAGGGTATGGCTACACCTTC.

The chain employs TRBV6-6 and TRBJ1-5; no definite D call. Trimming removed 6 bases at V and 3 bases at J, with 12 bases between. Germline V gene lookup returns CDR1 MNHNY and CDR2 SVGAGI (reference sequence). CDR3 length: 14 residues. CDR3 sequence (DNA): TGTGCCAGCAGCGAACGGCGGTTCAATCAGCCCCAGCATTTT. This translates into CASSERRFNQPQHF.

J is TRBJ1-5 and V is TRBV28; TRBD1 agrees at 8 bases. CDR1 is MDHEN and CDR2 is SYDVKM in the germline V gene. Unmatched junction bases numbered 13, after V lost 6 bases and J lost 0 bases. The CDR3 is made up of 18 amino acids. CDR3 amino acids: CASRDRDRTFYSNQPQHF. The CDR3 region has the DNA TGTGCCAGCAGAGACCGGGACAGGACCTTCTATAGCAATCAGCCCCAGCATTTT.

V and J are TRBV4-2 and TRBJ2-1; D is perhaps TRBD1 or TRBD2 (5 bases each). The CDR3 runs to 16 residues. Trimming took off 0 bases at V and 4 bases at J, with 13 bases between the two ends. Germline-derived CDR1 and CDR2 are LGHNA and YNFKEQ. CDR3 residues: CASSQDHVEGYNEQFF. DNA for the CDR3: TGTGCCAGCAGCCAAGATCACGTCGAGGGGTACAATGAGCAGTTCTTC.

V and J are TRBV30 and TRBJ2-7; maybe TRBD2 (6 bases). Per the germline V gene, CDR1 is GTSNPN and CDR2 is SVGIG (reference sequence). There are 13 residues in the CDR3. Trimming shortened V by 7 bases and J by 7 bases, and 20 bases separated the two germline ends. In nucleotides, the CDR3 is TGTGCCTCGATCGCGGGGCTCCAGTCGGAGCAGTACTTC. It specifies CASIAGLQSEQYF.

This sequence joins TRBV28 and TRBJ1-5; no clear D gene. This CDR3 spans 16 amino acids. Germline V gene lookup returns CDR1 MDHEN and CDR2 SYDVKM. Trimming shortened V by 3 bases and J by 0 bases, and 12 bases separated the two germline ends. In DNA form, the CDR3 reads TGTGCCAGCAGTTTTGGGTGGGGAGATAGCAATCAGCCCCAGCATTTT. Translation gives CASSFGWGDSNQPQHF. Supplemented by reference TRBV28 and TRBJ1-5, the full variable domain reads DVKVTQSSRYLVKRTGEKVFLECVQDMDHENMFWYRQDPGLGLRLIYFSYDVKMKEKGDIPEGYSVSREKKERFSLILESASTNQTSMYLCASSFGWGDSNQPQHFGDGTRLSIL.

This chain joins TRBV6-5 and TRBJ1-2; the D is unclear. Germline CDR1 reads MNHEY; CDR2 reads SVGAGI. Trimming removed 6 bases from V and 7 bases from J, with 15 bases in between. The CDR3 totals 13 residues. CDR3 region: CASRWSRVGGYTF. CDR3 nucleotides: TGTGCCAGCAGGTGGTCTCGAGTGGGTGGCTACACCTTC.